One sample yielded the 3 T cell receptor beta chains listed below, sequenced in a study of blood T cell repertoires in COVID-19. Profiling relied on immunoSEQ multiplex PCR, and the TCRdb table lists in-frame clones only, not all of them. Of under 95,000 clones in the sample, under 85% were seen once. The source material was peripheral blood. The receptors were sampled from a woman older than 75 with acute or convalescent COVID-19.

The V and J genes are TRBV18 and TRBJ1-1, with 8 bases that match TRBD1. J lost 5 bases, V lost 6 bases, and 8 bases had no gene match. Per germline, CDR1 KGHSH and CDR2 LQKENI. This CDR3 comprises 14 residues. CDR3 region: CASSRQGRGTEAFF. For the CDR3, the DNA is TGTGCCAGCTCGCGACAGGGGCGAGGGACTGAAGCTTTCTTT.

As DNA, the CDR3 is TGTGCCAGCAGTTTAGCGGCTAGCGGGAGCAACGAGCAGTACTTC. Its translation: CASSLAASGSNEQYF. The V call is TRBV28, the J call TRBJ2-7; the match to TRBD2 covers 10 bases. V trimming: 2 bases; J trimming: 5 bases; junction bases outside the gene matches: 6. Germline V gene lookup returns CDR1 MDHEN and CDR2 SYDVKM. CDR3 length equals 15 residues.

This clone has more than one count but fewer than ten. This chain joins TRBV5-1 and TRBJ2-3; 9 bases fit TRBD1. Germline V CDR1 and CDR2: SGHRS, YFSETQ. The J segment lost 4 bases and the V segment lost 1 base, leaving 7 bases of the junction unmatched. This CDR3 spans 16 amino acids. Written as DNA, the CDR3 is TGCGCCAGCAGCTTGCTTGTACAGGGGGCGGCAGATACGCAGTATTTT. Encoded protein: CASSLLVQGAADTQYF.